Following are 26 T cell receptor beta chains from one sample sequenced in a study of cytotoxic CD8 clonotypes in ibrutinib-treated CLL. Only in-frame clones appear in the TCRdb table, and some are missing; sequencing was by immunoSEQ multiplex PCR. The repertoire holds over 100,000 clones, with approximately 58% as singletons. The material sequenced was PBMCs, taken after 24 months of ibrutinib treatment. These receptors came from a human donor with chronic lymphocytic leukemia.

This clone is medium-sized in the sample. The chain carries TRBV11-2 and TRBJ1-2; D is undetermined. This CDR3 spans 12 amino acids. Germline CDR1 and CDR2: SGHAT and FQNNGV. V gave up 5 bases and J gave up 8 bases, with 12 bases separating them. CDR3 coding DNA: TGTGCCAGCAGCCAAGATTCAGAAGGCTACACCTTC. It specifies CASSQDSEGYTF.

CDR3 bases: TGTGCCTGGAGCCGGGACAGCGGGTACGAGCAGTACTTC. Translation gives CAWSRDSGYEQYF. The rearrangement joins TRBV30 to TRBJ2-7, with D possibly matching TRBD1 (7 bases). Trimming took off 3 bases at V and 4 bases at J, with 13 bases between the two ends. Per germline, CDR1 GTSNPN and CDR2 SVGIG (reference sequence). The CDR3 has 13 residues.

The CDR3 region is CSADKGQGSTDTQYF. The CDR3 nucleotides read TGCAGCGCCGACAAGGGACAGGGCAGCACAGATACGCAGTATTTT. The chain has TRBV29-1 and TRBJ2-3, with TRBD1 matching 9 bases. This CDR3 contains 15 residues. Germline-derived CDR1 and CDR2 are SQVTM and ANQGSEA. Trimming cost V 7 bases and J 0 bases; bases outside gene matches: 8.

The chain links TRBV27 to TRBJ1-2, with 8 bases aligning to TRBD1. The germline gives CDR1 MNHEY, CDR2 SMNVEV (reference sequence). The CDR3 totals 14 residues. With 6 bases clipped from V and 2 bases from J, the junction kept 5 bases outside the gene matches. CDR3 DNA: TGTGCCAGCAGCCCGACAGGGGCCAACTATGGCTACACCTTC. Translation gives CASSPTGANYGYTF.

The chain recombines TRBV7-9 with TRBJ2-7; 11 nucleotides match TRBD1. The length of the CDR3 is 16 residues. Germline V lookup: CDR1 SEHNR, CDR2 FQNEAQ (reference sequence). The J segment lost 7 bases and the V segment lost 3 bases, leaving 11 bases of the junction unmatched. CDR3 loop: CASSLATPGTGGEQYF. In nucleotides, the CDR3 is TGTGCCAGCAGCTTGGCAACACCGGGGACAGGGGGAGAGCAGTACTTC.

The CDR3 DNA follows: TGTGCCACCAGCAGAAGAGGGGATTACAATGAGCAGTTCTTC. Protein: CATSRRGDYNEQFF. This chain connects TRBV15 to TRBJ2-1; D may be TRBD1 or TRBD2 (5 bases each). CDR1 LNHNV and CDR2 YYDKDF come from the germline V gene (reference sequence). The CDR3 length is 14 residues. V was shortened by 2 bases and J by 4 bases, with 9 bases between the two germline ends.

The genes are TRBV7-2 and TRBJ2-7; 8 positions match TRBD2. V gave up 5 bases and J gave up 0 bases; unmatched junction bases: 9. CDR1 and CDR2 from the germline V gene are SGHTA and FQGNSA. CDR3 length: 16 amino acids. CDR3 protein: CASSPRSGGSSYEQYF. The CDR3 coding sequence is TGTGCCAGCAGCCCGCGCAGCGGGGGAAGCTCCTACGAGCAGTACTTC.

CDR3 protein: CASSFNPTGTGVYNEQFF. CDR3 nucleotide sequence: TGTGCCAGCAGTTTCAACCCAACAGGGACAGGGGTATACAATGAGCAGTTCTTC. V gene TRBV27 combines with J gene TRBJ2-1, with 10 nucleotides matching TRBD1. V shed 3 bases and J 4 bases; nucleotides not matched to a gene: 12. Per germline, CDR1 MNHEY and CDR2 SMNVEV (reference sequence). The CDR3 is 18 amino acids.

The chain couples TRBV5-1 to TRBJ2-2; TRBD2 is a possible D gene (5 bases). The V gene lost 6 bases and the J gene lost 2 bases, with 17 bases spanning the gap. Germline V gives CDR1 SGHRS, CDR2 YFSETQ. There are 16 residues in the CDR3. The CDR3 sequence is CASTLTSGLNTGELFF. The CDR3 nucleotides read TGCGCCAGCACCCTCACCTCTGGACTTAACACCGGGGAGCTGTTTTTT.

This chain joins TRBV5-6 and TRBJ2-3, with 11 bases aligning to TRBD2. Germline loops: CDR1 SGHDT, CDR2 YYEEEE. The CDR3 totals 15 residues. V lost 4 bases to trimming and J lost 5 bases; unmatched junction nucleotides: 6. The CDR3 sequence is CASSVAGGPGDTQYF. DNA of the CDR3: TGTGCCAGCAGCGTAGCGGGGGGGCCTGGAGATACGCAGTATTTT. Using reference TRBV5-6 and TRBJ2-3 for the parts outside the CDR3, the full variable domain is DAGVTQSPTHLIKTRGQQVTLRCSPKSGHDTVSWYQQALGQGPQFIFQYYEEEERQRGNFPDRFSGHQFPNYSSELNVNALLLGDSALYLCASSVAGGPGDTQYFGPGTRLTVL.

The chain couples TRBV10-3 to TRBJ1-2, with D possibly TRBD1 on 5 matching bases. Trimming cost V 7 bases and J 4 bases, with 19 bases left between them. The V gene's germline CDR1 is ENHRY and CDR2 SYGVKD. The CDR3 is 15 residues long. CDR3 sequence: CAIKDWGQDRYGYTF. CDR3 bases: TGTGCCATCAAGGACTGGGGCCAGGACCGCTATGGCTACACCTTC.

The chain combines TRBV12-1 with TRBJ1-3. TRBV12-1 is tagged as a pseudogene. The CDR3 contains 16 residues. The chain's CDR3 is CASSPSGFRSGNTIYF. DNA for the CDR3: TGTGCCAGCAGCCCGAGTGGGTTTAGGTCTGGAAACACCATATATTTT.

In DNA form, the CDR3 reads TGTGCCTGGCAAGCGGGGGGCACGTTTAGGGAGACCCAGTACTTC. Amino acids: CAWQAGGTFRETQYF. The chain is built from TRBV30 and TRBJ2-5; 9 positions agree with TRBD2. The germline CDR1 and CDR2 sequences are GTSNPN and SVGIG (reference sequence). This CDR3 region has 15 residues. Trimming removed 5 bases from V and 5 bases from J; junction bases left unmatched: 12.

A note on this clone: This sequence is one base from a far larger clone and is likely a read error. The chain joins TRBV5-6 to TRBJ1-6; unclear D gene. The CDR3 is 15 amino acids. Germline loops: CDR1 SGHDT, CDR2 YYEEEE. The V end lost 0 bases, the J end lost 11 bases, and 15 bases lay between the germline ends. The CDR3 DNA sequence: TGTGCCAGCAGCTTGGAAAAAGGCCTCGGGGCACCCCTCCACTTT. It is translated as CASSLEKGLGAPLHF.

In this sample, this clone turned up a few times. The rearrangement links TRBV7-2 to TRBJ2-5; 8 bases agree with TRBD1. V was clipped by 5 bases and J by 2 bases; unmatched bases: 7. The CDR3 length is 15 residues. From germline, CDR1 is SGHTA and CDR2 FQGNSA. The DNA for the CDR3 is TGTGCCAGCAGCCTCTCCCGGGACAGGCAAGAGACCCAGTACTTC. Its translation: CASSLSRDRQETQYF. Looking up the rest from reference TRBV7-2 and TRBJ2-5 gives the full variable domain: GAGVSQSPSNKVTEKGKDVELRCDPISGHTALYWYRQSLGQGLEFLIYFQGNSAPDKSGLPSDRFSAERTGGSVSTLTIQRTQQEDSAVYLCASSLSRDRQETQYFGPGTRLLVL.

The chain links TRBV7-6 to TRBJ2-7; TRBD1 agrees at 10 bases. The CDR3 runs to 17 residues. Per the germline V gene, CDR1 is SGHVS and CDR2 is FNYEAQ. V trimming: 6 bases; J trimming: 2 bases; junction bases outside the gene matches: 13. In DNA, the CDR3 is TGTGCCAGCAGTCCCCCCCCCGGGACAGGGGCACCCTACGAGCAGTACTTC. Protein sequence: CASSPPPGTGAPYEQYF.

This chain connects TRBV25-1 to TRBJ2-7; TRBD1 aligns across 11 bases. The CDR3 covers 16 residues. CDR1 is MGHDK and CDR2 is SYGVNS in the germline V gene. V was clipped by 4 bases and J by 2 bases; unmatched bases: 7. The CDR3 here is CASSATPGQGAYEQYF. The DNA of the CDR3 is TGTGCCAGCAGTGCAACACCGGGACAGGGGGCCTACGAGCAGTACTTC.

This clone has more than one count but fewer than ten. The chain links TRBV27 to TRBJ2-5; 11 positions agree with TRBD2. The CDR3 is 14 residues long. The trim removed 6 bases at V and 2 bases at J, leaving 2 bases unmatched. Germline V gene sequence: CDR1 MNHEY, CDR2 SMNVEV (reference sequence). This CDR3 reads CASSLAGGQETQYF. The CDR3 DNA reads TGTGCCAGCAGCCTAGCGGGGGGACAAGAGACCCAGTACTTC.

In its sample, this clone was seen a few times. This chain joins TRBV5-6 and TRBJ1-4, with a weak D call TRBD1 (5 bases). The CDR3 contains 13 residues. Germline V gives CDR1 SGHDT, CDR2 YYEEEE. The V gene lost 4 bases and the J gene lost 8 bases, with 12 bases spanning the gap. The CDR3 DNA is TGTGCCAGCAGCCTCGGGGGAGGGGAAAAACTGTTTTTT. As protein: CASSLGGGEKLFF.

The chain employs TRBV2 and TRBJ2-2; D might be TRBD2 (6 bases). Germline CDR1 is SNHLY and CDR2 is FYNNEI. V was trimmed by 3 bases and J by 6 bases, leaving 11 bases between them. The CDR3 runs to 14 residues. The CDR3 here is CASSERRGAGELFF. Written as DNA, the CDR3 is TGTGCCAGCAGTGAGAGGCGGGGAGCCGGGGAGCTGTTTTTT.

This clone was counted only a few times. The rearrangement uses TRBV2 and TRBJ2-7; no clear D. CDR3 length: 11 residues. Trimming stripped 6 bases from V and 3 bases from J, with 6 bases between. Germline values: CDR1 SNHLY, CDR2 FYNNEI. This CDR3 reads CASRAGYEQYF. In DNA form, the CDR3 reads TGTGCCAGCAGGGCCGGCTACGAGCAGTACTTC.

CDR3 amino acids: CASSLRQIYEQYF. CDR3 bases: TGTGCCAGCAGCTTAAGACAGATATACGAGCAGTACTTC. J is TRBJ2-7 and V is TRBV7-2, with a possible D match to TRBD1 (5 bases). V lost 2 bases to trimming and J lost 4 bases, with 9 bases between them. The CDR3 has 13 residues. Germline V gene sequence: CDR1 SGHTA, CDR2 FQGNSA.

V gene TRBV10-1 combines with J gene TRBJ1-2; D unresolved. The length of the CDR3 is 13 residues. V lost 0 bases, J lost 8 bases, and 10 bases lay in between. Germline assignment: CDR1 WNHNN and CDR2 SYGVQD (reference sequence). The CDR3 DNA reads as TGCGCCAGCAGTGAGTCGATTCTGTGGGGCTACACCTTC. Translating gives CASSESILWGYTF.

The V gene is TRBV6-4, the J gene TRBJ2-5; TRBD2 matches at 10 bases. Trimming removed 2 bases from V and 3 bases from J; junction bases left unmatched: 6. The CDR3 is made up of 16 amino acids. In germline, CDR1 is MRHNA, CDR2 SNTAGT. CDR3 coding DNA: TGTGCCAGCAGTGACATTAGCGGGGGGTCGAAAGAGACCCAGTACTTC. It yields the protein CASSDISGGSKETQYF.

In this sample, this clone turned up many times. The chain recombines TRBV11-1 with TRBJ1-1; the D is unclear. From germline, CDR1 is SGHAT and CDR2 FQDESV (reference sequence). CDR3 length: 15 amino acids. The V and J ends lost 5 bases and 1 base respectively, with 14 bases between them. The chain's CDR3 is CASSGLWMTNTEAFF. The CDR3 region has the DNA TGTGCCAGCAGCGGCTTGTGGATGACGAACACTGAAGCTTTCTTT.

V usage is TRBV7-8 and J usage is TRBJ2-1, with no clear D. Germline-derived CDR1 and CDR2 are SGHVS and FQNEAQ. The CDR3 consists of 13 residues. V lost 5 bases to trimming and J lost 8 bases, with 13 bases between them. The CDR3 DNA is TGTGCCAGCAGCCAGTCAGGTAGGGATGAGCAGTTCTTC. Translated: CASSQSGRDEQFF. The variable domain in full, completed from reference TRBV7-8 and TRBJ2-1, reads GAGVSQSPRYKVAKRGQDVALRCDPISGHVSLFWYQQALGQGPEFLTYFQNEAQLDKSGLPSDRFFAERPEGSVSTLKIQRTQQEDSAVYLCASSQSGRDEQFFGPGTRLTVL.